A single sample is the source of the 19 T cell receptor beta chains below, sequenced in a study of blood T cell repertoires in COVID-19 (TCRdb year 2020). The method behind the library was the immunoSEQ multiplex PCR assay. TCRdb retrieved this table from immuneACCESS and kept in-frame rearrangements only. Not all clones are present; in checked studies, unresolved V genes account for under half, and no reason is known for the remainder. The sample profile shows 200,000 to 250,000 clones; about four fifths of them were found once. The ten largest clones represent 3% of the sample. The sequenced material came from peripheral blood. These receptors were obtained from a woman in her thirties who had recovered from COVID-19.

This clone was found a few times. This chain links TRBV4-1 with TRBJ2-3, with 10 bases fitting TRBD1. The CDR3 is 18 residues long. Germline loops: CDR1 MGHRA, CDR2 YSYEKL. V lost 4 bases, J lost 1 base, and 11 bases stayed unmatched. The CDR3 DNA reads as TGCGCCAGCAGCCGAGGAGTGCTGACAGGGGGCGGCACAGATACGCAGTATTTT. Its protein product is CASSRGVLTGGGTDTQYF.

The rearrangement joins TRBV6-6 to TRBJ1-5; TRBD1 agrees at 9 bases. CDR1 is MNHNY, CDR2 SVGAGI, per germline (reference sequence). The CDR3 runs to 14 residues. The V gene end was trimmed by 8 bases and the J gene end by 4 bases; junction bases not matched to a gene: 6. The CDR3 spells CASWLGQGNQPQHF. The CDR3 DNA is TGTGCCAGCTGGTTAGGACAGGGGAATCAGCCCCAGCATTTT.

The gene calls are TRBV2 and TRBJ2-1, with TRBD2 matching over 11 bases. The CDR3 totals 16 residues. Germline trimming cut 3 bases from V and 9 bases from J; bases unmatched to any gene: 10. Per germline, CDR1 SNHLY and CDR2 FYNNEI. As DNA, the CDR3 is TGTGCCAGCAGTGAGCTCTCCCTAGCGGGGGGAGGTGAGCAGTTCTTC. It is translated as CASSELSLAGGGEQFF.

The CDR3 region is CASKREFPHEQYF. The CDR3 DNA is TGTGCCAGCAAGCGGGAGTTTCCCCACGAGCAGTACTTC. This rearrangement joins TRBV6-5 to TRBJ2-7, with TRBD2 matching 8 bases. This CDR3 spans 13 amino acids. V trimming: 7 bases; J trimming: 5 bases; junction bases outside the gene matches: 7. CDR1 and CDR2 from the germline V gene are MNHEY and SVGAGI.

The CDR3 nucleotides are TGTGCCAGCAGTGTTACGGGACTAGCAGCTTACAATGAGCAGTTCTTC. It is translated as CASSVTGLAAYNEQFF. The chain employs TRBV6-2 or TRBV6-3 and TRBJ2-1; the match to TRBD2 covers 9 bases. Per the germline V gene, CDR1 is MNHEY and CDR2 is SVGEGT. The CDR3 is 16 amino acids. The V segment lost 5 bases and the J segment 4 bases; nucleotides outside the gene matches: 9.

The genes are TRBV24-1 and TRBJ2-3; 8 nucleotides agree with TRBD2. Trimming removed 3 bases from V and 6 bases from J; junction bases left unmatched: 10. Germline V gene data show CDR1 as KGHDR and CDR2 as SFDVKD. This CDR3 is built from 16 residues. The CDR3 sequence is CATSDPHGRAWDTQYF. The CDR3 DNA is TGTGCCACCAGTGATCCCCACGGGAGGGCCTGGGATACGCAGTATTTT.

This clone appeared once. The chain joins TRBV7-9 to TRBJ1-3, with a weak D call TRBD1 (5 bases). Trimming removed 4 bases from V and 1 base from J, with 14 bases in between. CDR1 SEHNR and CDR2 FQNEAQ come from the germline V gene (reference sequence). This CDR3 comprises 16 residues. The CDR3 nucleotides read TGTGCCAGCAGCTCTGGGCAGGGAACGTCTGGAAACACCATATATTTT. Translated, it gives CASSSGQGTSGNTIYF.

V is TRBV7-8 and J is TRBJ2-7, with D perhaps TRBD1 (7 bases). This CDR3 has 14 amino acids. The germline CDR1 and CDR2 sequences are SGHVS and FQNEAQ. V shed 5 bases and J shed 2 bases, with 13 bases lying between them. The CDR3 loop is CASSRRDSPYEQYF. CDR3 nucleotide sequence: TGTGCCAGCAGCAGGCGGGACAGCCCCTACGAGCAGTACTTC.

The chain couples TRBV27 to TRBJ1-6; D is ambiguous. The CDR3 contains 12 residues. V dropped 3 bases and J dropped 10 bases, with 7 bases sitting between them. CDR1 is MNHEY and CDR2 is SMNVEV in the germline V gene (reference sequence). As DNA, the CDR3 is TGTGCCAGCAGTTTCTTAACATCACCCCTCCACTTT. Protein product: CASSFLTSPLHF.

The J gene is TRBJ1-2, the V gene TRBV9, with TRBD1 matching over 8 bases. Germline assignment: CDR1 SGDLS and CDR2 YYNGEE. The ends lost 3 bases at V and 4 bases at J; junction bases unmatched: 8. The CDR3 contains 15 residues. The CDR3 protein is CASSGRQGFPYGYTF. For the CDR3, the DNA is TGTGCCAGCAGCGGACGACAGGGGTTTCCCTATGGCTACACCTTC.

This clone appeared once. The CDR3 protein is CAWSVGGSLNTEAFF. The CDR3 nucleotides are TGTGCCTGGAGTGTAGGAGGTTCCTTGAACACTGAAGCTTTCTTT. V gene TRBV30 combines with J gene TRBJ1-1, with no clear D. Trimming left V 0 bases short and J 0 bases short, with 11 bases between. CDR1 and CDR2 (germline): GTSNPN, SVGIG (reference sequence). The CDR3 has 15 amino acids.

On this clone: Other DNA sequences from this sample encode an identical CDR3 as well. CDR3 DNA sequence: TGCAGCGTTGAAGGCAGCGGTATGAACACTGAAGCTTTCTTT. This codes for CSVEGSGMNTEAFF. The V and J genes are TRBV29-1 and TRBJ1-1; D gene unclear. The V end lost 1 base, the J end lost 0 bases, and 9 bases lay between the germline ends. CDR3 length: 14 amino acids. Germline CDR1 SQVTM, CDR2 ANQGSEA. Variable domain in full (rest from reference TRBV29-1 and TRBJ1-1): SAVISQKPSRDICQRGTSLTIQCQVDSQVTMMFWYRQQPGQSLTLIATANQGSEATYESGFVIDKFPISRPNLTFSTLTVSNMSPEDSSIYLCSVEGSGMNTEAFFGQGTRLTVV.

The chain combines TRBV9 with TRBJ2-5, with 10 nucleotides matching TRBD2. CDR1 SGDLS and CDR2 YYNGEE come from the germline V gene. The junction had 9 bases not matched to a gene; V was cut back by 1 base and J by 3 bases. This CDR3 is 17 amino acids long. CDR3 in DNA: TGTGCCAGCAGCGTATCCAGCGGGAGGGCCGGGAAAGAGACCCAGTACTTC. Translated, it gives CASSVSSGRAGKETQYF. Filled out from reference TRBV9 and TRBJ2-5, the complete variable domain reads DSGVTQTPKHLITATGQRVTLRCSPRSGDLSVYWYQQSLDQGLQFLIQYYNGEERAKGNILERFSAQQFPDLHSELNLSSLELGDSALYFCASSVSSGRAGKETQYFGPGTRLLVL.

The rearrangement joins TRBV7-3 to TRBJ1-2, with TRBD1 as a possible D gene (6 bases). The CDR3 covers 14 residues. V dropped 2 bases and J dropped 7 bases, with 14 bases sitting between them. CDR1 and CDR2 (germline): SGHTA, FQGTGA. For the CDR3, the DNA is TGTGCCAGCAGCTTAGGGACATCGGGCGCTGGCTACACCTTC. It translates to CASSLGTSGAGYTF.

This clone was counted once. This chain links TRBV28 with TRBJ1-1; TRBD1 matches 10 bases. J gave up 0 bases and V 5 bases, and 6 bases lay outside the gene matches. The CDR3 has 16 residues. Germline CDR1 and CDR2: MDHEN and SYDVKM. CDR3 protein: CASSADRGRLNTEAFF. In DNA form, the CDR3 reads TGTGCCAGCAGTGCCGACAGGGGGCGATTGAACACTGAAGCTTTCTTT. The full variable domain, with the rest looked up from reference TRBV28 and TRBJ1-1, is DVKVTQSSRYLVKRTGEKVFLECVQDMDHENMFWYRQDPGLGLRLIYFSYDVKMKEKGDIPEGYSVSREKKERFSLILESASTNQTSMYLCASSADRGRLNTEAFFGQGTRLTVV.

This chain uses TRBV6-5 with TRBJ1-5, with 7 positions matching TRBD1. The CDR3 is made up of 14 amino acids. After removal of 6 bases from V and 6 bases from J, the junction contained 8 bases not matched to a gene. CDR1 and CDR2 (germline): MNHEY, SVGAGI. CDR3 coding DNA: TGTGCCAGCAGCTCAGGGGGGACCGGTCAGCCCCAGCATTTT. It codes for CASSSGGTGQPQHF.

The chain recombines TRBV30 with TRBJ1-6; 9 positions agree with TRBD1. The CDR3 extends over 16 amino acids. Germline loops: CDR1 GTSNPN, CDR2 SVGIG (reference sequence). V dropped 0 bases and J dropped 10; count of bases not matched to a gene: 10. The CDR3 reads CAWSVARTGVKSPLHF. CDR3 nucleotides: TGTGCCTGGAGTGTAGCCCGGACAGGGGTGAAATCACCCCTCCACTTT.

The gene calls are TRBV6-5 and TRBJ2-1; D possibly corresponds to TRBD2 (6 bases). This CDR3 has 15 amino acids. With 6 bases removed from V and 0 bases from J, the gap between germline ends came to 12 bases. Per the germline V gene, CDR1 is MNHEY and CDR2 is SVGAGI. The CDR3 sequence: CASRRLVGSYNEQFF. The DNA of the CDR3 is TGTGCCAGCAGGCGACTAGTCGGCTCCTACAATGAGCAGTTCTTC.

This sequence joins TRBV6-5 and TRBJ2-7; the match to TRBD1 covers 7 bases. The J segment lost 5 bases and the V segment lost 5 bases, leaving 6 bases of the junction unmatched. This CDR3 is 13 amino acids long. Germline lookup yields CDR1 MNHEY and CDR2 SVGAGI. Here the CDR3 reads CASSRQGIHEQYF. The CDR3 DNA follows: TGTGCCAGCAGTCGACAGGGCATCCACGAGCAGTACTTC.